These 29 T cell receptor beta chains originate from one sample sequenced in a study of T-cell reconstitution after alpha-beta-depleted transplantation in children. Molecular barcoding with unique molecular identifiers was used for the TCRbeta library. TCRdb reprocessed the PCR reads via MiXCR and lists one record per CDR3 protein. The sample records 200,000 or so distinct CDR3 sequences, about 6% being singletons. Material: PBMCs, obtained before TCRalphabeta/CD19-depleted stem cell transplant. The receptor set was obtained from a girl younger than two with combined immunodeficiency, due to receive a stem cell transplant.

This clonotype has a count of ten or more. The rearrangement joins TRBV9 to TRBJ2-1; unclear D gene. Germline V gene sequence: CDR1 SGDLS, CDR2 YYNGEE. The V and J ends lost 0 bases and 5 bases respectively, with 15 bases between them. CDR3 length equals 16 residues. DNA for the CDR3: TGTGCCAGCAGCGTAGCTTTACAAAGGGCCAACAATGAGCAGTTCTTC. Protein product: CASSVALQRANNEQFF.

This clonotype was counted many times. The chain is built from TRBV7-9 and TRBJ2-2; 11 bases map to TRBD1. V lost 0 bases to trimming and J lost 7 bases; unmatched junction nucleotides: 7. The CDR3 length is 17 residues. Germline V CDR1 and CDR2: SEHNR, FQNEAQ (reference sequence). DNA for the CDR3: TGTGCCAGCAGCTTAGCGCCGGGACAGGGGGAGAACGGGGAGCTGTTTTTT. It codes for CASSLAPGQGENGELFF. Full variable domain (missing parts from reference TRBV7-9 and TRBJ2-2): DTGVSQNPRHKITKRGQNVTFRCDPISEHNRLYWYRQTLGQGPEFLTYFQNEAQLEKSRLLSDRFSAERPKGSFSTLEIQRTEQGDSAMYLCASSLAPGQGENGELFFGEGSRLTVL.

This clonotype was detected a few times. CDR3 nucleotide sequence: TGTGCCAGCACCGAGGGAAGGAACACCGGGGAGCTGTTTTTT. Amino acids: CASTEGRNTGELFF. This rearrangement joins TRBV11-3 to TRBJ2-2; perhaps TRBD2 as D (5 bases). CDR3 size: 14 residues. V was clipped by 7 bases and J by 1 base, with 10 bases between them. Per germline, CDR1 SGHNT and CDR2 YENEEA. Based on the CDR3 plus reference TRBV11-3 and TRBJ2-2, the full variable domain is EAGVVQSPRYKIIEKKQPVAFWCNPISGHNTLYWYLQNLGQGPELLIRYENEEAVDDSQLPKDRFSAERLKGVDSTLKIQPAELGDSAVYLCASTEGRNTGELFFGEGSRLTVL.

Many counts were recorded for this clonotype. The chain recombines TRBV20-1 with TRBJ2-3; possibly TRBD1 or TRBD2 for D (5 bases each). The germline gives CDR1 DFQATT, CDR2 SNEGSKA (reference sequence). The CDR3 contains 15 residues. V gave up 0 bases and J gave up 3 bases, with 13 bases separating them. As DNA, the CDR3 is TGCAGTGCTAGAGATCTGGGGGAGTCTACAGATACGCAGTATTTT. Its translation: CSARDLGESTDTQYF.

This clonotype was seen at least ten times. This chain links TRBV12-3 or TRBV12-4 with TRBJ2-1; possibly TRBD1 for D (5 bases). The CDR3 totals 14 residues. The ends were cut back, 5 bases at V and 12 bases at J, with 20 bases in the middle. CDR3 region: CASSPMLGDPGQFF. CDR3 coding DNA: TGTGCCAGCAGTCCAATGTTAGGGGATCCCGGGCAGTTCTTC.

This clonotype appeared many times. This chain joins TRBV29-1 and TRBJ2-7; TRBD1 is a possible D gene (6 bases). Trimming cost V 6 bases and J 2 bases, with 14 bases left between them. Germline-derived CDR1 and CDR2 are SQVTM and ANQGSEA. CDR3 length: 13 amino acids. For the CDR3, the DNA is TGCAGCGTAGGGGGTACCCCCCCCTACGAGCAGTACTTC. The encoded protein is CSVGGTPPYEQYF.

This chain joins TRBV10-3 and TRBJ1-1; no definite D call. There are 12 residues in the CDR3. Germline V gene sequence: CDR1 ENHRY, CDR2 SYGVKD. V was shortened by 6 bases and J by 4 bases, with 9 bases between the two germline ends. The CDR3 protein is CAIRGLGTEAFF. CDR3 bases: TGTGCCATCAGGGGTCTGGGCACTGAAGCTTTCTTT.

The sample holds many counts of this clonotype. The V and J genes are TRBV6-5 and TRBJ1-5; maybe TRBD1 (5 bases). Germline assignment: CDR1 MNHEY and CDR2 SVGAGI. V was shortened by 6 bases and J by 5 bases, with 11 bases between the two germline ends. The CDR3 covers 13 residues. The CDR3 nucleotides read TGTGCCAGCAGAGGGGACCGCCATCAGCCCCAGCATTTT. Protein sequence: CASRGDRHQPQHF.

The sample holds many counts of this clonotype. CDR3 in DNA: TGTGCCAGCGTCTCGAGGGGGCTATACAATGAGCAGTTCTTC. Translated: CASVSRGLYNEQFF. The chain uses TRBV13 and TRBJ2-1, with 7 bases matching TRBD1. The trim removed 8 bases at V and 4 bases at J, leaving 8 bases unmatched. CDR3 length: 14 residues. Germline V gene sequence: CDR1 PRHDT, CDR2 FYEKMQ (reference sequence). Complete variable domain (other parts from reference TRBV13 and TRBJ2-1): AAGVIQSPRHLIKEKRETATLKCYPIPRHDTVYWYQQGPGQDPQFLISFYEKMQSDKGSIPDRFSAQQFSDYHSELNMSSLELGDSALYFCASVSRGLYNEQFFGPGTRLTVL.

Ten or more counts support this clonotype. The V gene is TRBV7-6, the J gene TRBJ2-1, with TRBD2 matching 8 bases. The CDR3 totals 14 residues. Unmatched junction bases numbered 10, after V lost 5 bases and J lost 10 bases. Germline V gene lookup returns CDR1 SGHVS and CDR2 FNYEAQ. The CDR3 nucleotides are TGTGCCAGCAGCCTAACTAGCGGCGTACCGGAGCAGTTCTTC. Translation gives CASSLTSGVPEQFF.

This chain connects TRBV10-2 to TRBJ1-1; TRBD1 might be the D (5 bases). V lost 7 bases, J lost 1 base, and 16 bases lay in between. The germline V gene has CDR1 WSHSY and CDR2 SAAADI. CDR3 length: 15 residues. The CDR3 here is CASNGALGKNTEAFF. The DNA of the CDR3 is TGCGCCAGCAATGGGGCCCTGGGAAAGAACACTGAAGCTTTCTTT.

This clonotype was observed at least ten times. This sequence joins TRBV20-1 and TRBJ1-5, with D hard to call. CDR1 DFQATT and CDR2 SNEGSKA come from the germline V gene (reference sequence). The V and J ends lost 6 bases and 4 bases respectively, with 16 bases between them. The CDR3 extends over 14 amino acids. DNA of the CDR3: TGCAGTGCCCCCCCACCCACGAGGAATCAGCCCCAGCATTTT. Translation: CSAPPPTRNQPQHF.

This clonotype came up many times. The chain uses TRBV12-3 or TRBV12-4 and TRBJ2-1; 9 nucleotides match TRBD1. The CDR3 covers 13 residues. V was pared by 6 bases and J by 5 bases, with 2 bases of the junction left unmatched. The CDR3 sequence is CASRRTGDNEQFF. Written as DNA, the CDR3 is TGTGCCAGCAGGCGGACAGGGGACAATGAGCAGTTCTTC.

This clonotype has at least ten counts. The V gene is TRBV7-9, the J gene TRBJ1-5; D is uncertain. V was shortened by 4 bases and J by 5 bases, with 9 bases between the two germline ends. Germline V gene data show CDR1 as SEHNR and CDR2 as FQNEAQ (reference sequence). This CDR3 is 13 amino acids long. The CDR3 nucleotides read TGTGCCAGCAGCTCGGACGGCTATCAGCCCCAGCATTTT. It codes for CASSSDGYQPQHF.

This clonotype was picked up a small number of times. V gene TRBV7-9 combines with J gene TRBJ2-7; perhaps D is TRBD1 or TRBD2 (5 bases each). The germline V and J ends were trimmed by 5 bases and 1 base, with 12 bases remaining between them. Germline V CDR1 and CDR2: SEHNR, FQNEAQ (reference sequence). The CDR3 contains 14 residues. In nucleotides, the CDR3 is TGTGCCAGCAGCCGGGGTGAGGGGTCCTACGAGCAGTACTTC. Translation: CASSRGEGSYEQYF.

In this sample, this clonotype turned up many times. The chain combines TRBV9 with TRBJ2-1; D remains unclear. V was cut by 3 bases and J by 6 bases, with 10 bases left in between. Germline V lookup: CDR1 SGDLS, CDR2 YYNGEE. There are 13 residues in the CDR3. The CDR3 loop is CASSAGFSNEQFF. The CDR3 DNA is TGTGCCAGCAGCGCCGGTTTCTCCAATGAGCAGTTCTTC.

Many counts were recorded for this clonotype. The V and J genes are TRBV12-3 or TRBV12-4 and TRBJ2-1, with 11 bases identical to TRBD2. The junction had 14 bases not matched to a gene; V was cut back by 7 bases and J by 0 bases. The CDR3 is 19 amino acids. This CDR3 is CASTTIRVAGGPSYNEQFF. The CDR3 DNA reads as TGTGCCAGCACTACCATCCGGGTAGCGGGAGGGCCCTCCTACAATGAGCAGTTCTTC.

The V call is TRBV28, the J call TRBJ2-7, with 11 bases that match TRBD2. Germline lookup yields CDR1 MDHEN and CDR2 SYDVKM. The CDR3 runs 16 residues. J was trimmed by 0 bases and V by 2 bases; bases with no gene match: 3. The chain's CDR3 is CASSLGGLAASYEQYF. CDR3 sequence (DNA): TGTGCCAGCAGTTTAGGGGGACTAGCGGCCTCCTACGAGCAGTACTTC. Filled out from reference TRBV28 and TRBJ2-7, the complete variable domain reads DVKVTQSSRYLVKRTGEKVFLECVQDMDHENMFWYRQDPGLGLRLIYFSYDVKMKEKGDIPEGYSVSREKKERFSLILESASTNQTSMYLCASSLGGLAASYEQYFGPGTRLTVT.

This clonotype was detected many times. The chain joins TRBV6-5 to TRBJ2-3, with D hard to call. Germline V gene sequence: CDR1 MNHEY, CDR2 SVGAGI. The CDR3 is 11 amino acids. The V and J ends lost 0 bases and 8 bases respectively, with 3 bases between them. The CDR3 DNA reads TGTGCCAGCAGTTACTCGGCTACGCAGTATTTT. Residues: CASSYSATQYF.

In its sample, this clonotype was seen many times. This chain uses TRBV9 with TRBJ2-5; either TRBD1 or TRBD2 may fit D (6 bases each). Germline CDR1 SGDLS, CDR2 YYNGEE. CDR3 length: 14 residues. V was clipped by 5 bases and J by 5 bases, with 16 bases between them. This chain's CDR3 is CASSNSGGGETQYF. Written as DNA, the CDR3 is TGTGCCAGCAGTAATAGCGGAGGGGGGGAGACCCAGTACTTC.

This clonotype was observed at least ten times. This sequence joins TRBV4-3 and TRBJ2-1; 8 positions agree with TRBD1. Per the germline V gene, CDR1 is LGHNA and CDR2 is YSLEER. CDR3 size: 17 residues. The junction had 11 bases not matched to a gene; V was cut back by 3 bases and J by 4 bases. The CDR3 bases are TGCGCCAGCAGCCACCTCGCGACAGGGGACGGGTACAATGAGCAGTTCTTC. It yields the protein CASSHLATGDGYNEQFF.

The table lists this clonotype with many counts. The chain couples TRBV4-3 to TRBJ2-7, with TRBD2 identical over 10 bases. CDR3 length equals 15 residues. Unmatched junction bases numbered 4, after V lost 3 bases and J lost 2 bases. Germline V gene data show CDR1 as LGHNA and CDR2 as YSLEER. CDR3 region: CASSHGLAETYEQYF. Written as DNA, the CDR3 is TGCGCCAGCAGCCACGGACTAGCGGAGACCTACGAGCAGTACTTC.

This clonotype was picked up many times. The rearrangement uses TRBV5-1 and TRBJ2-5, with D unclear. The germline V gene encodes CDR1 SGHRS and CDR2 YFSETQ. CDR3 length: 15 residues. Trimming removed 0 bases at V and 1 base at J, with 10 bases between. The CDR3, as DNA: TGCGCCAGCAGCTTGGAGGAGAGACGCCAAGAGACCCAGTACTTC. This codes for CASSLEERRQETQYF. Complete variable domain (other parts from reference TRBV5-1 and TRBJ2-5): KAGVTQTPRYLIKTRGQQVTLSCSPISGHRSVSWYQQTPGQGLQFLFEYFSETQRNKGNFPGRFSGRQFSNSRSEMNVSTLELGDSALYLCASSLEERRQETQYFGPGTRLLVL.

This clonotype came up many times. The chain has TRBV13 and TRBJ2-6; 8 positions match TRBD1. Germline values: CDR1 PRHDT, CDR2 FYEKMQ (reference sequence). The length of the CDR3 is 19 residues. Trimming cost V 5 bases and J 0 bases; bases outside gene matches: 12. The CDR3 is CASSPFDRGGVSGANVLTF. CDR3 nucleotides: TGTGCCAGCAGCCCATTCGACAGGGGCGGGGTCTCTGGGGCCAACGTCCTGACTTTC.

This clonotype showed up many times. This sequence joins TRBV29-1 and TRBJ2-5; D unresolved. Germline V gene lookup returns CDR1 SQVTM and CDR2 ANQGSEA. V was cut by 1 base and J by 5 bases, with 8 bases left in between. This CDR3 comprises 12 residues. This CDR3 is CSVEGLSETQYF. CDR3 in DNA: TGCAGCGTTGAAGGACTGTCGGAGACCCAGTACTTC. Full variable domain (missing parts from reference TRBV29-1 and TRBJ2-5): SAVISQKPSRDICQRGTSLTIQCQVDSQVTMMFWYRQQPGQSLTLIATANQGSEATYESGFVIDKFPISRPNLTFSTLTVSNMSPEDSSIYLCSVEGLSETQYFGPGTRLLVL.

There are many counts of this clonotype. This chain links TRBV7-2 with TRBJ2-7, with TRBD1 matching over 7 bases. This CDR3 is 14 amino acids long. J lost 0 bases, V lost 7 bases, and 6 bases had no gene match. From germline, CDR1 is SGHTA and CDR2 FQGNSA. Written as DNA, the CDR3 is TGTGCCAGCAATCAACAGGGGTCCTCCTACGAGCAGTACTTC. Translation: CASNQQGSSYEQYF.

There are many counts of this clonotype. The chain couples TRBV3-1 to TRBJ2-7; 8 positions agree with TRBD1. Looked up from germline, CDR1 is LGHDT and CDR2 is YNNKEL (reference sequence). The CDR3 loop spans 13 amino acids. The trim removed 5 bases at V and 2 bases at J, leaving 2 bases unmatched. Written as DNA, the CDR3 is TGTGCCAGCAGCGGGACAGGTCCCTACGAGCAGTACTTC. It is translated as CASSGTGPYEQYF.

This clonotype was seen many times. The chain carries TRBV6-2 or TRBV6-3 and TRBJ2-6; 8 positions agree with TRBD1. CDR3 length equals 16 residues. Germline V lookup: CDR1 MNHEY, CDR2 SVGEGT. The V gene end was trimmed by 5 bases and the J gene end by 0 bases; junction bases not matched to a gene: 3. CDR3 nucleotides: TGTGCCAGCAGTCGGACAGGGAGCTCTGGGGCCAACGTCCTGACTTTC. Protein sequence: CASSRTGSSGANVLTF.

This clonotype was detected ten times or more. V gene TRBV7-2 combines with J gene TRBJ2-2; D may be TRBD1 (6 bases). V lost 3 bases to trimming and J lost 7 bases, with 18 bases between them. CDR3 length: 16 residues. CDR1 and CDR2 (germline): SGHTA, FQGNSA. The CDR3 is CASSLMTGRVDGELFF. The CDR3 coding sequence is TGTGCCAGCAGCTTGATGACAGGCCGGGTTGACGGGGAGCTGTTTTTT.